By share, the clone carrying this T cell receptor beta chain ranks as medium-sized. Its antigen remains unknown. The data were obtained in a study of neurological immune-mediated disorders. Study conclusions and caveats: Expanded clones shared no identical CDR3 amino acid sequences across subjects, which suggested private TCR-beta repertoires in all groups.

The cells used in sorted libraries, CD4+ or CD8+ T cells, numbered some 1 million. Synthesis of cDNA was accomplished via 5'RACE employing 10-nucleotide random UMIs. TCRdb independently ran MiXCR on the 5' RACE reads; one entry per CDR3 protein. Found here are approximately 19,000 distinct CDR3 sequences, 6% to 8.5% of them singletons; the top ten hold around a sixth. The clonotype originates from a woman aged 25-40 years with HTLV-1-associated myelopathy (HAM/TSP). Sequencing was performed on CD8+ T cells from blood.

The CDR3 sequence is CASSLRGSGANVLTF. Written as DNA, the CDR3 is TGTGCCAGCAGTCTACGTGGATCTGGGGCCAACGTCCTGACTTTC. J is TRBJ2-6 and V is TRBV6-2 or TRBV6-3, with D hard to call. The V gene's germline CDR1 is MNHEY and CDR2 SVGEGT. V lost 5 bases and J lost 1, with 9 bases in between. The CDR3 runs 15 residues.